The clone carrying this T cell receptor (beta chain) was observed at least ten times. Germline assignment: CDR1 PRHDT and CDR2 FYEKMQ (reference sequence). Trimming cost V 0 bases and J 5 bases, with 8 bases left between them. The CDR3 totals 13 residues. TCRdb re-analysed the 5' RACE reads in MiXCR, keeping a single row per CDR3 protein. The table lists about 45,000 distinct CDR3 sequences, just under 6.5% of them singletons, with 10% in the top ten. This sample stems from a study of T cells after yellow fever vaccination. As for the study in general: Researchers used CD3, CD45RA, CCR7 and CD95 to sort out EM, EMRA, CM and Tscm memory subsets. The study's findings and limits: Most clones from primary vaccination were detected again post-booster (roughly 96% CD4, 88% CD8). For sorted memory subsets on day 0, almost all vaccine-responding clonotypes were undetectable. Across the CD4 and CD8 compartments, a small share of clonotypes was present in both.

V usage is TRBV13 and J usage is TRBJ2-7; D not resolved. This TCR came from a man aged 25-45 years who received the YFV17D yellow fever vaccine. The starting material was PBMCs, either bulk or a sorted T-cell subset (CD4+, CD8+, memory, or dextramer-sorted; not recorded which), obtained 45 days after the yellow fever booster vaccination. DNA for the CDR3: TGTGCCAGCAGCTTAGGCCTAAAGGACGAGCAGTACTTC. Translated, it gives CASSLGLKDEQYF. The full variable domain, its missing parts supplied by reference TRBV13 and TRBJ2-7, is AAGVIQSPRHLIKEKRETATLKCYPIPRHDTVYWYQQGPGQDPQFLISFYEKMQSDKGSIPDRFSAQQFSDYHSELNMSSLELGDSALYFCASSLGLKDEQYFGPGTRLTVT.